The 28 T cell receptor beta chains presented below share a single source sample, sequenced in a study of OX40 agonist ivuxolimab in advanced cancers. Sequenced by immunoSEQ multiplex PCR; TCRdb stores in-frame clones only, minus some. The sample consists of about 98,000 clones, 80% to 90% of them appearing once. The sample in question was CD4+ or CD8+ T cells sorted from blood, obtained in a trial of the OX40 agonist ivuxolimab. These receptors were taken from an adult with an advanced solid tumor such as melanoma, head and neck, liver or kidney cancer.

The chain couples TRBV11-2 to TRBJ2-5, with 7 bases that match TRBD1. The V gene's germline CDR1 is SGHAT and CDR2 FQNNGV. V trimming: 5 bases; J trimming: 9 bases; junction bases outside the gene matches: 3. The CDR3 sequence is 11 residues long. In nucleotides, the CDR3 is TGTGCCAGCAGCCGCCAGGGGGCCCAGTACTTC. Translation: CASSRQGAQYF.

V gene TRBV9 combines with J gene TRBJ2-1; 14 positions match TRBD2. CDR3 size: 16 residues. V was clipped by 3 bases and J by 8 bases; unmatched bases: 7. Germline V gene lookup returns CDR1 SGDLS and CDR2 YYNGEE. CDR3 residues: CASSATGTSGSYEQFF. As DNA, the CDR3 is TGTGCCAGCAGCGCCACCGGGACTAGCGGGAGTTATGAGCAGTTCTTC.

V is TRBV19 and J is TRBJ1-5; weak D call: TRBD1 (6 bases). The CDR3 totals 14 residues. The germline gives CDR1 LNHDA, CDR2 SQIVND (reference sequence). Trimming removed 3 bases at V and 6 bases at J, with 12 bases between. CDR3 nucleotides: TGTGCCAGTAGTATTCAGGGGCCCCGTCAGCCCCAGCATTTT. Translating it yields CASSIQGPRQPQHF. The whole variable domain, filled in from reference TRBV19 and TRBJ1-5, reads DGGITQSPKYLFRKEGQNVTLSCEQNLNHDAMYWYRQDPGQGLRLIYYSQIVNDFQKGDIAEGYSVSREKKESFPLTVTSAQKNPTAFYLCASSIQGPRQPQHFGDGTRLSIL.

The V and J genes are TRBV7-9 and TRBJ1-2; 8 positions agree with TRBD1. CDR1 and CDR2 (germline): SEHNR, FQNEAQ (reference sequence). The trim removed 5 bases at V and 7 bases at J, leaving 3 bases unmatched. The length of the CDR3 is 12 residues. CDR3 residues: CASSGQGFGYTF. Here the CDR3 DNA reads TGTGCCAGCAGCGGACAGGGATTTGGCTACACCTTC. Looking up the rest from reference TRBV7-9 and TRBJ1-2 gives the full variable domain: DTGVSQNPRHKITKRGQNVTFRCDPISEHNRLYWYRQTLGQGPEFLTYFQNEAQLEKSRLLSDRFSAERPKGSFSTLEIQRTEQGDSAMYLCASSGQGFGYTFGSGTRLTVV.

The chain carries TRBV28 and TRBJ1-2, with D possibly being TRBD1 (5 bases). Germline CDR1 is MDHEN and CDR2 is SYDVKM. The ends were cut back, 3 bases at V and 6 bases at J, with 11 bases in the middle. The CDR3 totals 13 residues. The CDR3 DNA follows: TGTGCCAGCAGTTTCCCCCAGGGAAATGGCTACACCTTC. Protein: CASSFPQGNGYTF.

The chain uses TRBV12-5 and TRBJ1-2; D is ambiguous. V lost 4 bases, J lost 8 bases, and 8 bases lay in between. The CDR3 totals 11 residues. CDR1 and CDR2 (germline): LGHNT, FRNRAP. CDR3 sequence (DNA): TGTGCTAGTGGTTCCATAGGAGGCTACACCTTC. Protein: CASGSIGGYTF.

In its sample, this clone was seen a few times. The V call is TRBV2, the J call TRBJ2-1, with 7 bases lining up with TRBD2. This CDR3 contains 15 residues. Germline lookup yields CDR1 SNHLY and CDR2 FYNNEI. V gave up 1 base and J gave up 0 bases; unmatched junction bases: 0. For the CDR3, the DNA is TGTGCCAGCAGTGAAGGCGGGAGCTCCTACAATGAGCAGTTCTTC. Translated: CASSEGGSSYNEQFF.

This clone was observed once. The V call is TRBV18, the J call TRBJ2-7; 13 bases are shared with TRBD2. The V segment lost 3 bases and the J segment 6 bases; nucleotides outside the gene matches: 2. The CDR3 spans 14 residues. Germline V gene sequence: CDR1 KGHSH, CDR2 LQKENI. The CDR3 bases are TGTGCCAGCTCACCTGGGACTAGCGGGATCGAGCAGTACTTC. Its protein is CASSPGTSGIEQYF.

The chain has TRBV6-6 and TRBJ2-1, with 11 bases aligning to TRBD2. This CDR3 has 13 residues. V lost 6 bases to trimming and J lost 12 bases; unmatched junction nucleotides: 7. From germline, CDR1 is MNHNY and CDR2 SVGAGI (reference sequence). The CDR3, as DNA: TGTGCCAGCAGCCGGCTAGCGGGAGGCGGGCAGTTCTTC. Translating gives CASSRLAGGGQFF.

The chain uses TRBV7-2 and TRBJ2-1; D is perhaps TRBD1 or TRBD2 (5 bases each). The V gene lost 0 bases and the J gene lost 7 bases, with 13 bases spanning the gap. Germline V lookup: CDR1 SGHTA, CDR2 FQGNSA. The CDR3 totals 15 residues. In DNA form, the CDR3 reads TGTGCCAGCAGCTTAGCGCCGGGGCGGCTTAATGAGCAGTTCTTC. Translated, it gives CASSLAPGRLNEQFF.

The chain uses TRBV28 and TRBJ1-5; the D is unclear. The germline V gene encodes CDR1 MDHEN and CDR2 SYDVKM. CDR3 length: 11 residues. V dropped 2 bases and J dropped 11 bases, with 7 bases sitting between them. The CDR3 reads CASSLLGSQHF. CDR3 DNA sequence: TGTGCCAGCAGTTTACTTGGGTCCCAGCATTTT.

J is TRBJ2-2 and V is TRBV5-1; 7 nucleotides match TRBD1. Germline V gene lookup returns CDR1 SGHRS and CDR2 YFSETQ. V dropped 3 bases and J dropped 5; count of bases not matched to a gene: 7. This CDR3 is built from 15 residues. The DNA of the CDR3 is TGCGCCAGCAGCTCAGGGACAGCTGTTACCGGGGAGCTGTTTTTT. This sequence encodes CASSSGTAVTGELFF.

Remarks on this clone: The sample carries other DNA sequences with the same CDR3. This chain connects TRBV7-3 to TRBJ2-3; TRBD2 is a possible D gene (6 bases). CDR3 length: 15 amino acids. Trimming shortened V by 4 bases and J by 2 bases, and 13 bases separated the two germline ends. From germline, CDR1 is SGHTA and CDR2 FQGTGA. Here the CDR3 DNA reads TGTGCCAGCAGCTCACTAGCAGCTCCCACAGATACGCAGTATTTT. It codes for CASSSLAAPTDTQYF.

The V call is TRBV30, the J call TRBJ2-1; D is undetermined. Trimming took off 5 bases at V and 4 bases at J, with 9 bases between the two ends. This CDR3 spans 12 amino acids. CDR1 and CDR2 from the germline V gene are GTSNPN and SVGIG (reference sequence). The CDR3 nucleotides read TGTGCCTGGGGCTTTCTATACAATGAGCAGTTCTTC. The encoded protein is CAWGFLYNEQFF.

This chain uses TRBV5-6 with TRBJ2-7; maybe TRBD1 (6 bases). This CDR3 has 12 amino acids. Germline V gene data show CDR1 as SGHDT and CDR2 as YYEEEE. The V gene lost 2 bases and the J gene lost 11 bases, with 14 bases spanning the gap. CDR3 in DNA: TGTGCCAGCAGCTTTCGACAGGCTGGAGAGTACTTC. Amino acid sequence: CASSFRQAGEYF.

The genes are TRBV7-9 and TRBJ2-3, with TRBD2 matching over 16 bases. This CDR3 contains 19 residues. CDR1 SEHNR and CDR2 FQNEAQ come from the germline V gene (reference sequence). The V gene end was trimmed by 3 bases and the J gene end by 5 bases; junction bases not matched to a gene: 11. The CDR3 region is CASSFPSPGLAGGEDTQYF. CDR3 bases: TGTGCCAGCAGCTTCCCTTCTCCGGGACTAGCGGGGGGGGAAGATACGCAGTATTTT. Drawing the rest from reference TRBV7-9 and TRBJ2-3, the complete variable domain is DTGVSQNPRHKITKRGQNVTFRCDPISEHNRLYWYRQTLGQGPEFLTYFQNEAQLEKSRLLSDRFSAERPKGSFSTLEIQRTEQGDSAMYLCASSFPSPGLAGGEDTQYFGPGTRLTVL.

V is TRBV18 and J is TRBJ1-2; D is unclear. Trimming stripped 0 bases from V and 0 bases from J, with 8 bases between. Germline CDR1 reads KGHSH; CDR2 reads LQKENI. The CDR3 has 15 amino acids. CDR3 sequence reads: CASSPPVAANYGYTF. The CDR3 coding sequence is TGTGCCAGCTCACCACCGGTGGCAGCTAACTATGGCTACACCTTC.

This chain connects TRBV5-1 to TRBJ2-4; maybe TRBD2 (5 bases). The V and J ends lost 1 base and 5 bases respectively, with 7 bases between them. CDR1 and CDR2 (germline): SGHRS, YFSETQ. The CDR3 has 13 amino acids. The CDR3 loop reads CASSLYGENIQYF. CDR3 in DNA: TGCGCCAGCAGCTTGTACGGGGAAAACATTCAGTACTTC.

The chain has TRBV6-6 and TRBJ2-7; 8 bases align to TRBD1. This CDR3 is built from 14 residues. J lost 3 bases, V lost 5 bases, and 6 bases had no gene match. From germline, CDR1 is MNHNY and CDR2 SVGAGI (reference sequence). The CDR3 loop reads CASSRNDRGYEQYV. In DNA, the CDR3 is TGTGCCAGCAGTCGGAACGACAGGGGCTACGAGCAGTACGTC.

This chain connects TRBV2 to TRBJ1-1, with D unclear. Germline-derived CDR1 and CDR2 are SNHLY and FYNNEI. The CDR3 contains 11 residues. V lost 3 bases and J 7 bases, leaving 6 bases between the germline ends. CDR3 sequence (DNA): TGTGCCAGCAGTGAGGTGATTGAAGCTTTCTTT. Encoded protein: CASSEVIEAFF.

Relative to its sample, this clone is medium-sized. This chain uses TRBV28 with TRBJ1-6; 11 bases are shared with TRBD1. From germline, CDR1 is MDHEN and CDR2 SYDVKM. This CDR3 region has 16 residues. The ends lost 5 bases at V and 5 bases at J; junction bases unmatched: 5. CDR3 DNA sequence: TGTGCCAGCAGTGCCGGGACAGGGGGAAATAATTCACCCCTCCACTTT. Its translation: CASSAGTGGNNSPLHF. The full variable domain, rest sourced from reference TRBV28 and TRBJ1-6, is DVKVTQSSRYLVKRTGEKVFLECVQDMDHENMFWYRQDPGLGLRLIYFSYDVKMKEKGDIPEGYSVSREKKERFSLILESASTNQTSMYLCASSAGTGGNNSPLHFGNGTRLTVT.

The chain uses TRBV20-1 and TRBJ2-1; D gene unclear. Trimming removed 5 bases at V and 10 bases at J, with 9 bases between. The CDR3 loop spans 10 amino acids. Germline CDR1 and CDR2: DFQATT and SNEGSKA (reference sequence). CDR3 sequence reads: CSAPIQEQFF. The CDR3 DNA reads as TGCAGTGCTCCCATCCAAGAGCAGTTCTTC.

As to this clone: In the same sample, other DNA sequences code for this CDR3. The rearrangement links TRBV18 to TRBJ1-5; D unresolved. The germline gives CDR1 KGHSH, CDR2 LQKENI. V was shortened by 2 bases and J by 1 base, with 3 bases between the two germline ends. CDR3 length equals 13 residues. CDR3 sequence: CASSPGSNQPQHF. Written as DNA, the CDR3 is TGTGCCAGCTCACCAGGCAGCAATCAGCCCCAGCATTTT.

The genes are TRBV5-1 and TRBJ1-4, with no clear D. V lost 4 bases, J lost 0 bases, and 16 bases lay in between. CDR3 length equals 17 residues. CDR1 and CDR2 from the germline V gene are SGHRS and YFSETQ. The CDR3 region has the DNA TGCGCCAGCAGCCTCCTGACCTCGGACCCAACTAATGAAAAACTGTTTTTT. Translated, it gives CASSLLTSDPTNEKLFF.

This clone was counted many times. The chain carries TRBV5-1 and TRBJ2-7; TRBD1 matches at 7 bases. CDR3 length: 15 residues. CDR1 and CDR2 from the germline V gene are SGHRS and YFSETQ. The V and J ends lost 2 bases and 7 bases, in that order; junction bases with no gene match: 12. CDR3 amino acids: CASSFRPPSDREQYF. Written as DNA, the CDR3 is TGCGCCAGCAGCTTTAGGCCTCCTTCGGACAGGGAGCAGTACTTC.

The rearrangement uses TRBV9 and TRBJ2-3; TRBD1 matches at 10 bases. With 4 bases clipped from V and 5 bases from J, the junction kept 19 bases outside the gene matches. From germline, CDR1 is SGDLS and CDR2 YYNGEE. This CDR3 comprises 19 residues. The CDR3 is CASSPRPSRGTGEVDTQYF. CDR3 DNA: TGTGCCAGCAGCCCTCGCCCCTCCCGAGGGACAGGGGAGGTAGATACGCAGTATTTT.

V gene TRBV7-8 combines with J gene TRBJ1-2; D may be TRBD1 (6 bases). CDR3 length: 13 amino acids. Germline values: CDR1 SGHVS, CDR2 FQNEAQ. Deletions cut 3 bases from V and 6 bases from J, with 11 bases between. CDR3 residues: CASSFTRGHGYTF. DNA for the CDR3: TGTGCCAGCAGCTTTACTCGGGGGCATGGCTACACCTTC.

The chain links TRBV6-1 to TRBJ2-1; D gene uncertain. The germline gives CDR1 MNHNS, CDR2 SASEGT. The CDR3 length is 14 residues. Trimming cost V 2 bases and J 7 bases, with 12 bases left between them. The CDR3 protein is CASSENQARNEQFF. The CDR3 DNA reads TGTGCCAGCAGTGAAAACCAAGCTAGGAATGAGCAGTTCTTC.